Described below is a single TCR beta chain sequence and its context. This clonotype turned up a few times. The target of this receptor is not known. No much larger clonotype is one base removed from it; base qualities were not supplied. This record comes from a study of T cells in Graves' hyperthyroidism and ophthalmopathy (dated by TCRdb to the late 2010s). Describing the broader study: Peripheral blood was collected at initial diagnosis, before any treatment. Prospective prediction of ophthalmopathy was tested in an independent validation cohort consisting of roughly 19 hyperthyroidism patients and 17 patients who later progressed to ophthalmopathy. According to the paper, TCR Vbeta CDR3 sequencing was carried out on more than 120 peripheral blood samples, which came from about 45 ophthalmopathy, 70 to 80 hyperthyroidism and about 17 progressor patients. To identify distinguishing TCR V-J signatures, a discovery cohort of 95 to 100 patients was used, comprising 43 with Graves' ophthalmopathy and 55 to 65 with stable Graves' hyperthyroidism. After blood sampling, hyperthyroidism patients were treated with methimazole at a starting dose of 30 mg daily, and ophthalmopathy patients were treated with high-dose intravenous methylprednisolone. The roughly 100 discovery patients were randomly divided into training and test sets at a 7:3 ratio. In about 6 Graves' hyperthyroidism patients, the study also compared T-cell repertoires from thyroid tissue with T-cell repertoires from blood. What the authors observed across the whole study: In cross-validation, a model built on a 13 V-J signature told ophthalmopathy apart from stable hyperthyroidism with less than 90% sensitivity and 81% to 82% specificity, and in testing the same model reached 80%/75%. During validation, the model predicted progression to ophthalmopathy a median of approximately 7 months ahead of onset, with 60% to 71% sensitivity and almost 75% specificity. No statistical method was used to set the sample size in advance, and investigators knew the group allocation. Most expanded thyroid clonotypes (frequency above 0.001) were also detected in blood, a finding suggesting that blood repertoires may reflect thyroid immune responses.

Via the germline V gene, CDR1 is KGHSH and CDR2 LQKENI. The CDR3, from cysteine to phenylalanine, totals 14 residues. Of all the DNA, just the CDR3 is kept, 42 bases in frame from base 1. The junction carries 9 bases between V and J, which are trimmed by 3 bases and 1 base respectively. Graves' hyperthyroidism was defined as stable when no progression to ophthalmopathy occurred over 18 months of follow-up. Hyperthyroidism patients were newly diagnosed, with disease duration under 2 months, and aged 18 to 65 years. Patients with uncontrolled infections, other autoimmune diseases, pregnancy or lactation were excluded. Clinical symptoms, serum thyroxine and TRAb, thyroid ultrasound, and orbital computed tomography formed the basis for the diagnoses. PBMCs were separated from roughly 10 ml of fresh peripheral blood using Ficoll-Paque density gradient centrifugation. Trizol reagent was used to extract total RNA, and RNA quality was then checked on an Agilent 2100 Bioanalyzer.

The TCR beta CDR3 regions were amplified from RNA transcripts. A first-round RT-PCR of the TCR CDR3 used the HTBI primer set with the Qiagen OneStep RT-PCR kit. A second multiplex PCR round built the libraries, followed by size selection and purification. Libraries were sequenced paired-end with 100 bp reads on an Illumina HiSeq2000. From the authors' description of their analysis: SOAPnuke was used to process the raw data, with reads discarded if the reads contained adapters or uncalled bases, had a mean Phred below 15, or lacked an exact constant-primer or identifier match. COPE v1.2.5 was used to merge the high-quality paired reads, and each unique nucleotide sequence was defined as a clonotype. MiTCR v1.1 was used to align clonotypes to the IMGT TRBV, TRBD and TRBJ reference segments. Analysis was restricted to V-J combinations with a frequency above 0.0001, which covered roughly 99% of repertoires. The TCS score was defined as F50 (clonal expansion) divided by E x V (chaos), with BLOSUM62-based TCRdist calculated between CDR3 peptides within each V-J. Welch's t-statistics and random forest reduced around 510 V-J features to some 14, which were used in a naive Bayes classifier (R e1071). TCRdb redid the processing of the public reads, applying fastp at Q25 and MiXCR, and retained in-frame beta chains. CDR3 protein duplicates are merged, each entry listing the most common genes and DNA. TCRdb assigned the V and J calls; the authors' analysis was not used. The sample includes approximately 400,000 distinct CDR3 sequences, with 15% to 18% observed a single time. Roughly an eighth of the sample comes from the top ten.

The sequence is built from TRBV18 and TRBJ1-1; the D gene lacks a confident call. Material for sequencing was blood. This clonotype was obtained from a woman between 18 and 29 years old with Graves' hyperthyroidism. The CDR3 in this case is CASSPLQANTEAFF. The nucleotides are TGTGCCAGCTCACCTCTCCAGGCGAACACTGAAGCTTTCTTT.